Shown below are 19 T cell receptor beta chains from a single sample sequenced in a study of T cell repertoires in cytomegalovirus infection. Each CDR3 protein is one row after TCRdb ran MiXCR on the reads. Of around 240,000 distinct CDR3 sequences in the sample, approximately 22% were seen once. The sequencing sample was made of CD8+ T cells from PBMCs. The receptors were gathered from a human donor in good health (CMV status not recorded). Some clones in this sample may be carry-over from other donors' samples.

V usage is TRBV11-1 and J usage is TRBJ1-4, with D perhaps matching TRBD1 (6 bases). Germline V gene lookup returns CDR1 SGHAT and CDR2 FQDESV (reference sequence). The CDR3 totals 15 residues. V was clipped by 4 bases and J by 2 bases, with 11 bases between them. The CDR3 bases are TGTGCCAGCAGCTCTGTAAGGGGGACTAATGAAAAACTGTTTTTT. Translating gives CASSSVRGTNEKLFF.

This clonotype showed up just a few times. The chain employs TRBV19 and TRBJ2-2; no clear D gene. Trimming took off 6 bases at V and 0 bases at J, with 11 bases between the two ends. This CDR3 is built from 15 residues. Germline-derived CDR1 and CDR2 are LNHDA and SQIVND (reference sequence). In DNA form, the CDR3 reads TGTGCCAGTAGCCCGACGTTGGCGAACACCGGGGAGCTGTTTTTT. Translating gives CASSPTLANTGELFF.

In regard to this clonotype: A much larger clone lies a single base off, so this may be a read error. This chain connects TRBV28 to TRBJ1-6; D gene ambiguous. The CDR3 consists of 14 residues. Germline values: CDR1 MDHEN, CDR2 SYDVKM. CDR3 DNA sequence: TGTGCCAGCAGTTTTCCGACCTTCAATTCACCCCTCAACTTT. It yields the protein CASSFPTFNSPLNF.

There are many counts of this clonotype. CDR3 DNA: TGTGCCAGCAGTTTAGGGACAGGTTTCTCCTACGAGCAGTACTTC. Translated, it gives CASSLGTGFSYEQYF. The rearrangement links TRBV28 to TRBJ2-7, with 8 nucleotides matching TRBD1. Trimming removed 2 bases from V and 0 bases from J; junction bases left unmatched: 3. There are 15 residues in the CDR3. From germline, CDR1 is MDHEN and CDR2 SYDVKM.

This clonotype has a handful of counts. V and J are TRBV9 and TRBJ2-5, with D perhaps TRBD1 or TRBD2 (5 bases each). Germline loops: CDR1 SGDLS, CDR2 YYNGEE. The CDR3 length is 13 residues. The V end lost 3 bases, the J end lost 1 base, and 7 bases lay between the germline ends. Here the CDR3 reads CASSEGPQETQYF. The CDR3, as DNA: TGTGCCAGCAGCGAGGGACCCCAAGAGACCCAGTACTTC.

This clonotype was counted a single time. V gene TRBV5-1 combines with J gene TRBJ1-1, with a possible D match to TRBD1 (6 bases). The germline V gene has CDR1 SGHRS and CDR2 YFSETQ. Trimming left V 0 bases short and J 3 bases short, with 15 bases between. CDR3 length equals 16 residues. CDR3: CASSLGVPGAYTEAFF. The CDR3 DNA is TGCGCCAGCAGCTTGGGGGTTCCAGGGGCTTACACTGAAGCTTTCTTT.

The CDR3 coding sequence is TGCAGTGCTAGATGGGACACATACGAGCAGTACTTC. It encodes CSARWDTYEQYF. The chain employs TRBV20-1 and TRBJ2-7, with D maybe TRBD1 (6 bases). CDR1 and CDR2 from the germline V gene are DFQATT and SNEGSKA (reference sequence). V lost 2 bases to trimming and J lost 4 bases, with 9 bases between them. This CDR3 has 12 amino acids.

At least ten counts were recorded for this clonotype. This chain links TRBV7-2 with TRBJ2-2, with D unresolved. V was shortened by 2 bases and J by 6 bases, with 4 bases between the two germline ends. The CDR3 consists of 12 residues. Germline assignment: CDR1 SGHTA and CDR2 FQGNSA. CDR3: CASSLMPGELFF. The DNA of the CDR3 is TGTGCCAGCAGCTTAATGCCCGGGGAGCTGTTTTTT.

The chain employs TRBV7-8 and TRBJ2-3; weak D call: TRBD2 (6 bases). This CDR3 spans 16 amino acids. Trimming removed 4 bases at V and 3 bases at J, with 17 bases between. Germline V gene sequence: CDR1 SGHVS, CDR2 FQNEAQ. The CDR3 region is CASSSLGRGETDTQYF. The CDR3 DNA follows: TGTGCCAGCAGCTCCCTCGGGCGGGGAGAAACAGATACGCAGTATTTT.

By frequency in the sample, this clonotype is large (0.1 to 1%). This sequence joins TRBV28 and TRBJ2-7; 9 bases line up with TRBD1. V was pared by 5 bases and J by 4 bases, with 9 bases of the junction left unmatched. CDR1 is MDHEN and CDR2 is SYDVKM in the germline V gene. The CDR3 has 15 amino acids. CDR3 coding DNA: TGTGCCAGCAGTCAGGGACAGGGACGTCGGTACGAGCAGTACTTC. This gives the protein CASSQGQGRRYEQYF.

By share, this clonotype counts as large (0.1 to 1%). This CDR3 reads CASSPIGLASGQETQYF. The CDR3 coding sequence is TGTGCCAGCAGCCCGATCGGCCTGGCTAGCGGCCAAGAGACCCAGTACTTC. The chain couples TRBV7-6 to TRBJ2-5, with 7 bases fitting TRBD2. CDR1 and CDR2 from the germline V gene are SGHVS and FNYEAQ. The V segment lost 5 bases and the J segment 1 base; nucleotides outside the gene matches: 13. CDR3 length equals 17 residues.

V is TRBV27 and J is TRBJ2-7, with D possibly matching TRBD1 (6 bases). This CDR3 contains 12 residues. The germline gives CDR1 MNHEY, CDR2 SMNVEV (reference sequence). Trimming stripped 4 bases from V and 6 bases from J, with 10 bases between. CDR3 residues: CASSSNRVEQYF. The CDR3 nucleotides read TGTGCCAGCAGTTCAAACAGGGTCGAGCAGTACTTC.

The rearrangement joins TRBV10-3 to TRBJ2-1, with 9 positions matching TRBD2. Germline trimming cut 0 bases from V and 8 bases from J; bases unmatched to any gene: 8. This CDR3 is built from 16 residues. Germline CDR1 reads ENHRY; CDR2 reads SYGVKD. The CDR3 DNA follows: TGTGCCATCAGTGAGTCGCAGGGGACTAGCTCACATGAGCAGTTCTTC. The encoded protein is CAISESQGTSSHEQFF.

This clonotype was observed at least ten times. The CDR3 sequence is CASSLGLLIAGGPPSYEQYF. Here the CDR3 DNA reads TGTGCCAGCAGCTTAGGCCTCCTAATCGCGGGGGGGCCTCCGTCCTACGAGCAGTACTTC. The genes are TRBV7-2 and TRBJ2-7, with TRBD2 identical over 9 bases. The J segment lost 1 base and the V segment lost 1 base, leaving 17 bases of the junction unmatched. The CDR3 is 20 residues long. CDR1 SGHTA and CDR2 FQGNSA come from the germline V gene.

This clonotype was counted only a few times. This chain connects TRBV12-3 or TRBV12-4 to TRBJ2-5; D call uncertain. The length of the CDR3 is 13 residues. V was pared by 3 bases and J by 3 bases, with 8 bases between. This chain's CDR3 is CASSFRPEETQYF. DNA of the CDR3: TGTGCCAGCAGTTTTAGGCCAGAAGAGACCCAGTACTTC.

The J gene is TRBJ2-2, the V gene TRBV11-1, with 9 bases matching TRBD1. Germline CDR1 is SGHAT and CDR2 is FQDESV (reference sequence). Germline trimming cut 5 bases from V and 0 bases from J; bases unmatched to any gene: 4. This CDR3 has 16 residues. CDR3: CASSPTGGPNTGELFF. Here the CDR3 DNA reads TGTGCCAGCAGCCCCACAGGGGGCCCGAACACCGGGGAGCTGTTTTTT.

With respect to this clonotype: Since a much larger clone is just one base distant, this may be a read error. This sequence joins TRBV7-4 and TRBJ1-1; D is uncertain. This CDR3 region has 14 residues. The germline V gene encodes CDR1 SGHVT and CDR2 SQSDAQ. CDR3 loop: CASSLGGGNTVAFF. CDR3 in DNA: TGTGCCAGCAGCTTAGGAGGAGGGAACACTGTAGCTTTCTTT.

This clonotype occurred many times. This CDR3 is CASSFSGGEQFF. DNA for the CDR3: TGTGCCAGCAGCTTTAGTGGGGGCGAGCAGTTCTTC. V gene TRBV7-6 combines with J gene TRBJ2-1; D is possibly TRBD1 (6 bases). Trimming took 3 bases from V and 10 from J, leaving 10 bases between them. CDR1 is SGHVS and CDR2 is FNYEAQ in the germline V gene. This CDR3 contains 12 residues.

The rearrangement uses TRBV19 and TRBJ1-4; possible D gene TRBD1, 5 bases. Deletions cut 4 bases from V and 6 bases from J, with 15 bases between. This CDR3 has 15 residues. Germline V gene sequence: CDR1 LNHDA, CDR2 SQIVND (reference sequence). Here the CDR3 reads CASSTPWGKDEKLFF. The CDR3 DNA sequence: TGTGCCAGTAGTACCCCCTGGGGGAAGGATGAAAAACTGTTTTTT.